This is a list of T cell receptor beta chains from one sample in a study of Ad26.COV2.S vaccination and SARS-CoV-2 variants. Assay used: immunoSEQ multiplex PCR; TCRdb lists only in-frame clones, some missing. The sample records 100,000 or so clones, around three quarters being singletons. The sequenced sample was peripheral blood, obtained after recovery from COVID-19. These TCRs come from a human donor who had recovered from COVID-19. The conserved cysteine and the conserved F or W are not part of the CDR3 here.

v_gene,CDR3aa
TRBV11-1,ASSRTGINTEAF
TRBV19,ASTIMSGLGNTIY
TRBV6-5,ASRRDRARGYT
TRBV30,AWSQLRGPGNEQF
TRBV4-3,ASSPARDRNSPLH
TRBV2,ASSPRQRDTQY
TRBV5-4,ASSFQGYEQY
TRBV13,ASSPGQAGYNEQF
TRBV15,ATSRDRDIGVTIY
TRBV6-2/TRBV6-3,ASSYYRDLGHDEQY
TRBV4-2,ASSPRLGGDIQY
TRBV30,AWSVGGITYEQY
TRBV10-3,AITSDRGSYT
TRBV7-9,ASSSSPQGTEQF
TRBV7-9,ASSLTETNEKLF
TRBV11-2,ASSVTNSPLH
TRBV15,ATSSRLNTGELF
TRBV5-1,ASSLAVGARYEQY
TRBV30,AWSRELAKNIQY
TRBV4-2,ASSQQNAGQGYNEQF
TRBV11-3,ASSLGVASYEQY
TRBV3-1/TRBV3-2,ASSQRFMGGNTIY
TRBV28,ASSLWPGGAGNTIY
TRBV5-6,ASSSYGGGTDTQY
TRBV28,ASTGNEQF
TRBV6-2/TRBV6-3,ASSSMWRSTYEQY
TRBV27,ASSSGQDYNEQF
TRBV9,ASSTTGTGDLGYT
TRBV6-1,ASSEPRQQYSNQPQH
TRBV4-1,ASSQTAGGGQETQY
TRBV12-5,ASGLEGNSPLH
TRBV19,ASSGTGLETQY
TRBV10-3,AISDPLDRGGSPLH
TRBV6-4,ASSNPGSGELF
TRBV7-9,ASSLLGALEQY
TRBV25-1,ASSEYFGQSYGYT
TRBV27,ASSFGPPDSYEQY
TRBV28,ASSLITSDSNQPQH
TRBV28,ASSLSDPGTEAF
TRBV11-2,ASSLDQGGLQEQF
TRBV28,ASSLSRASLSKNIQY
TRBV3-1/TRBV3-2,ASSQASRGAGIEQY
TRBV2,ASTLGLNQPQH
TRBV4-2,ASSRPSGGATDTQY
TRBV11-2,ASSLIRAHEQY